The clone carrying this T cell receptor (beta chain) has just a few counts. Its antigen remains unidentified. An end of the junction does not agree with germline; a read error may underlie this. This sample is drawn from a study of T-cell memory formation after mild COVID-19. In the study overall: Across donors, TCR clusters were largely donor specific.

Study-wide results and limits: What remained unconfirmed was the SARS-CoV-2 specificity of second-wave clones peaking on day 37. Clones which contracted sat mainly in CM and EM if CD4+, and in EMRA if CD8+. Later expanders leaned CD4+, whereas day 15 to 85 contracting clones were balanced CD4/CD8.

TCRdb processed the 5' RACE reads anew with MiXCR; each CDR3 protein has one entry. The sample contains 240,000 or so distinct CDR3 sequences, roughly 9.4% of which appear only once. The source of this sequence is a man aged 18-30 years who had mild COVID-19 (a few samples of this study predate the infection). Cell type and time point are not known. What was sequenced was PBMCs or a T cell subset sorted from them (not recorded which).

The CDR3 nucleotides read TGTGCTAGCAGCTCCCGGGGTACGGGCGGGGAGCTGTTTTTT. This translates into CASSSRGTGGELFF. This chain uses TRBV7-7 with TRBJ2-2, with D possibly being TRBD2 (5 bases). There are 14 residues in the CDR3. In germline, CDR1 is SSHAT, CDR2 FNYEAQ (reference sequence).